This T cell receptor (beta chain) was identified during a study of blood T cell repertoires in COVID-19. Original processing notes: The authors estimated nucleated cell counts from reference gene primer amplification. This table comes from immunoSEQ multiplex PCR, and its TCRdb copy is limited to in-frame clones, with some not included. Clonal size and the V and J genes are those of that table, whereas D and trimming came from the DNA. Of approximately 280,000 clones in the sample, around 89% are singletons; the top ten hold about 4.2%. The CDR3 runs 13 residues. V lost 8 bases and J lost 5, with 15 bases in between. Germline CDR1 is LGHNT and CDR2 is FRNRAP.

This chain links TRBV12-5 with TRBJ1-2; D might be TRBD1 (5 bases). Material for sequencing was peripheral blood. This TCR came from a man aged 35 to 55 with acute or convalescent COVID-19. The chain's CDR3 is CASLGGVGYGYTF. The CDR3 DNA reads TGTGCTAGTCTGGGGGGGGTTGGGTATGGCTACACCTTC.